The 6 T cell receptor beta chains reported below all come from one sample, sequenced in a study of T cell repertoires in cytomegalovirus infection (dated by TCRdb to between 2018 and 2021). Sequenced on an Illumina HiSeq 1500. TCRdb cleaned the public reads at Q25 with fastp, built clones with MiXCR and kept in-frame beta chains. Identical CDR3 proteins give one entry, which carries the most common genes and DNA. In this sample the table shows about 140,000 distinct CDR3 sequences, roughly 6% of which occur a single time. In total, the top ten clones hold 15% to 20% of the sample. Material: PBMCs. The receptor source for this set is a human donor in good health (CMV status not recorded). Some clones in this sample may be carry-over from other donors' samples.

This clonotype was counted a few times. The chain has TRBV5-1 and TRBJ1-1; maybe TRBD1 (5 bases). Germline values: CDR1 SGHRS, CDR2 YFSETQ. This CDR3 has 14 amino acids. The V gene lost 7 bases and the J gene lost 0 bases, with 13 bases spanning the gap. The CDR3 sequence is CASSTDTMNTEAFF. CDR3 in DNA: TGCGCCAGCTCGACGGACACCATGAACACTGAAGCTTTCTTT.

The chain has TRBV7-2 and TRBJ2-3; no firm D call. The CDR3 contains 14 residues. V was pared by 1 base and J by 1 base, with 6 bases between. The germline CDR1 and CDR2 sequences are SGHTA and FQGNSA. In DNA, the CDR3 is TGTGCCAGCAGCTTAGAGCCGGGCACAGATACGCAGTATTTT. Protein sequence: CASSLEPGTDTQYF.

The sample holds many counts of this clonotype. J is TRBJ2-7 and V is TRBV7-2, with 8 bases lining up with TRBD1. The CDR3 is made up of 17 amino acids. With V trimmed by 1 base and J by 6 bases, 14 bases remained unmatched. The germline CDR1 and CDR2 sequences are SGHTA and FQGNSA. The CDR3 reads CASSLDAGGPRLGEQYF. In nucleotides, the CDR3 is TGTGCCAGCAGCTTAGACGCAGGGGGCCCGAGATTGGGCGAGCAGTACTTC. Together with reference TRBV7-2 and TRBJ2-7, the CDR3 gives the full variable domain: GAGVSQSPSNKVTEKGKDVELRCDPISGHTALYWYRQSLGQGLEFLIYFQGNSAPDKSGLPSDRFSAERTGGSVSTLTIQRTQQEDSAVYLCASSLDAGGPRLGEQYFGPGTRLTVT.

The table lists this clonotype with many counts. The rearrangement joins TRBV7-2 to TRBJ2-1; the D is unclear. Germline V lookup: CDR1 SGHTA, CDR2 FQGNSA. The CDR3 has 13 amino acids. The V end lost 3 bases, the J end lost 5 bases, and 8 bases lay between the germline ends. The CDR3 region is CASSFRRNNEQFF. Here the CDR3 DNA reads TGTGCCAGCAGCTTCCGACGGAACAATGAGCAGTTCTTC.

This clonotype was seen only a few times. The J gene is TRBJ2-7, the V gene TRBV7-9; D is unresolved. The germline V gene encodes CDR1 SEHNR and CDR2 FQNEAQ (reference sequence). V dropped 3 bases and J dropped 5 bases, with 5 bases sitting between them. CDR3 size: 11 residues. The CDR3 protein is CASSFFDEQYF. As DNA, the CDR3 is TGTGCCAGCAGCTTTTTCGACGAGCAGTACTTC.

This clonotype was detected a few times. The rearrangement uses TRBV29-1 and TRBJ2-7; 7 bases are a match to TRBD1. V trimming: 5 bases; J trimming: 5 bases; junction bases outside the gene matches: 6. Per the germline V gene, CDR1 is SQVTM and CDR2 is ANQGSEA. This CDR3 region has 12 residues. The CDR3 here is CSVTGEFDEQYF. CDR3 DNA: TGCAGCGTTACAGGGGAATTCGACGAGCAGTACTTC.